Listed here are 20 T cell receptor beta chains from one sample, sequenced in a study of neurological immune-mediated disorders. The sample's time point: longitudinal time-point 2. Each CDR3 protein gets one entry after TCRdb re-called the 5' RACE reads with MiXCR. Found here are roughly 98,000 distinct CDR3 sequences, roughly an eighth of them singletons; the top ten hold 5%. The sequencing sample was made of PBMCs. Source of these receptors: a female donor with HTLV-1-associated myelopathy (HAM/TSP).

This clonotype was counted many times. The chain combines TRBV20-1 with TRBJ1-1; the D is unclear. V lost 6 bases and J 1 base, leaving 9 bases between the germline ends. The CDR3 spans 12 residues. CDR1 is DFQATT, CDR2 SNEGSKA, per germline (reference sequence). DNA for the CDR3: TGCAGTGCCACACCAGGGAACACTGAAGCTTTCTTT. Protein sequence: CSATPGNTEAFF.

This clonotype was seen repeatedly, ten times or more. The chain has TRBV5-1 and TRBJ2-3, with 7 bases identical to TRBD1. V was pared by 4 bases and J by 0 bases, with 8 bases of the junction left unmatched. The V gene's germline CDR1 is SGHRS and CDR2 YFSETQ. The CDR3 runs to 16 residues. The CDR3 nucleotides are TGCGCCAGCAGCGCCCGACAGGGAACTAGCACAGATACGCAGTATTTT. Its protein product is CASSARQGTSTDTQYF.

This clonotype was counted ten times or more. J is TRBJ2-1 and V is TRBV6-1; 15 bases align to TRBD2. The trim removed 10 bases at V and 15 bases at J, leaving 7 bases unmatched. Germline assignment: CDR1 MNHNS and CDR2 SASEGT. The CDR3 is made up of 12 amino acids. The CDR3 protein is CATGTSGGTRFF. For the CDR3, the DNA is TGTGCCACCGGGACTAGCGGGGGGACGCGGTTCTTC.

This clonotype was seen many times. This chain connects TRBV20-1 to TRBJ2-7; possible D gene TRBD2, 6 bases. The ends were cut back, 2 bases at V and 1 base at J, with 9 bases in the middle. CDR3 size: 13 residues. The germline gives CDR1 DFQATT, CDR2 SNEGSKA (reference sequence). The CDR3 DNA is TGCAGTGCTAGACGGGGGACTTCCTACGAGCAGTACTTC. This encodes CSARRGTSYEQYF.

This clonotype was observed at least ten times. This chain joins TRBV5-1 and TRBJ2-3; 7 nucleotides agree with TRBD1. Germline values: CDR1 SGHRS, CDR2 YFSETQ. The CDR3 sequence is 14 residues long. The ends lost 7 bases at V and 4 bases at J; junction bases unmatched: 9. This CDR3 reads CASEATGSADTQYF. The CDR3 region has the DNA TGCGCCAGCGAGGCGACAGGGTCGGCAGATACGCAGTATTTT.

V usage is TRBV7-6 and J usage is TRBJ1-2, with D maybe TRBD1 (6 bases). Germline loops: CDR1 SGHVS, CDR2 FNYEAQ. The CDR3 totals 15 residues. V lost 5 bases and J 3 bases, leaving 16 bases between the germline ends. The CDR3 loop reads CASSRGLQGDYGYTF. As DNA, the CDR3 is TGTGCCAGCAGCCGAGGTCTACAGGGCGACTATGGCTACACCTTC.

This clonotype is deemed medium-sized. The genes are TRBV20-1 and TRBJ2-2; D perhaps matches TRBD2 (6 bases). This CDR3 comprises 16 residues. Looked up from germline, CDR1 is DFQATT and CDR2 is SNEGSKA (reference sequence). Deletions cut 6 bases from V and 4 bases from J, with 21 bases between. Here the CDR3 reads CSALIVGGEVTGELFF. DNA for the CDR3: TGCAGTGCCCTAATAGTGGGCGGGGAGGTCACCGGGGAGCTGTTTTTT.

The chain couples TRBV7-9 to TRBJ2-5; no clear D. The V end was cut by 8 bases, the J end by 0 bases, with 10 bases between. Germline CDR1 and CDR2: SEHNR and FQNEAQ (reference sequence). CDR3 length equals 13 residues. CDR3 sequence (DNA): TGTGCCAGCGGAAAGAGTAACCAAGAGACCCAGTACTTC. Protein: CASGKSNQETQYF.

This clonotype came up many times. The chain links TRBV7-2 to TRBJ2-3; 12 bases match TRBD2. CDR3 size: 18 residues. Trimming at V came to 5 bases and at J to 0 bases, leaving 9 bases not matched to a gene. Germline CDR1 is SGHTA and CDR2 is FQGNSA. CDR3 sequence reads: CASSPGTSGFSSTDTQYF. CDR3 bases: TGTGCCAGCAGCCCCGGGACTAGCGGGTTCTCTAGCACAGATACGCAGTATTTT.

This clonotype was seen at least ten times. The chain uses TRBV5-1 and TRBJ1-4, with D maybe TRBD1 (6 bases). The CDR3 runs 17 residues. V gave up 4 bases and J gave up 0 bases, with 16 bases separating them. Germline V gene lookup returns CDR1 SGHRS and CDR2 YFSETQ. CDR3 sequence reads: CASSPTTGLATNEKLFF. The CDR3 DNA follows: TGCGCCAGCAGCCCAACCACAGGGCTAGCAACTAATGAAAAACTGTTTTTT.

This clonotype was seen only a few times. The V call is TRBV20-1, the J call TRBJ1-1; 7 bases map to TRBD1. Germline assignment: CDR1 DFQATT and CDR2 SNEGSKA (reference sequence). The CDR3 spans 14 residues. The junction had 9 bases not matched to a gene; V was cut back by 5 bases and J by 3 bases. The DNA for the CDR3 is TGCAGTGCTCCCCGGGCAGGGGGGGACACTGAAGCTTTCTTT. Its translation is CSAPRAGGDTEAFF.

The table lists this clonotype with many counts. The V gene is TRBV28, the J gene TRBJ1-6; D unclear. Looked up from germline, CDR1 is MDHEN and CDR2 is SYDVKM. The V and J ends lost 5 bases and 8 bases respectively, with 13 bases between them. The CDR3 runs to 14 residues. The CDR3 nucleotides read TGTGCCAGCAGTCTCCCCAGTTTGGATTCACCCCTCCACTTT. It codes for CASSLPSLDSPLHF.

The chain couples TRBV5-5 to TRBJ2-6, with D perhaps matching TRBD1 (5 bases). CDR1 and CDR2 from the germline V gene are SGHKS and YYEKEE (reference sequence). Trimming stripped 6 bases from V and 0 bases from J, with 28 bases between. The CDR3 runs to 21 residues. As DNA, the CDR3 is TGTGCCAGCACCCTCAATCTTACGGTCACCAGGGAAAGCTCTGGGGCCAACGTCCTGACTTTC. It is translated as CASTLNLTVTRESSGANVLTF.

This clonotype was picked up many times. The chain carries TRBV5-1 and TRBJ1-4; D is possibly TRBD1 (5 bases). Trimming shortened V by 5 bases and J by 3 bases, and 14 bases separated the two germline ends. CDR3 length: 15 residues. Germline CDR1 is SGHRS and CDR2 is YFSETQ. The CDR3 loop reads CASSPDFRANEKLFF. CDR3 sequence (DNA): TGCGCCAGCAGTCCCGACTTCAGGGCTAATGAAAAACTGTTTTTT. Drawing the rest from reference TRBV5-1 and TRBJ1-4, the complete variable domain is KAGVTQTPRYLIKTRGQQVTLSCSPISGHRSVSWYQQTPGQGLQFLFEYFSETQRNKGNFPGRFSGRQFSNSRSEMNVSTLELGDSALYLCASSPDFRANEKLFFGSGTQLSVL.

At least ten counts were recorded for this clonotype. The CDR3 DNA is TGCGCCAGCAGATATCGTCGTCCGTTTCAGGAGGGTAAGTCTAGCAATCAGCCCCAGCATTTT. Translated, it gives CASRYRRPFQEGKSSNQPQHF. The chain employs TRBV5-1 and TRBJ1-5; the D is unclear. The V gene's germline CDR1 is SGHRS and CDR2 YFSETQ. The CDR3 runs 21 residues. Trimming removed 5 bases at V and 0 bases at J, with 30 bases between.

This clonotype has only one observation. At one end, the junction sequence differs from germline, possibly due to a read error. V gene TRBV3-1 combines with J gene TRBJ2-3, with 8 bases aligning to TRBD2. The CDR3 contains 17 residues. Germline CDR1 LGHDT, CDR2 YNNKEL (reference sequence). The CDR3 spells CASSQVVLTGGVDTQYF. CDR3 DNA sequence: TGTGCCAGCAGCCAAGTTGTATTGACCGGGGGGGTAGATACACAGTATTTT.

This clonotype was seen ten or more times. This chain links TRBV29-1 with TRBJ2-1; D perhaps matches TRBD2 (5 bases). The germline V and J ends were trimmed by 6 bases and 0 bases, with 9 bases remaining between them. CDR3 length equals 13 residues. The germline CDR1 and CDR2 sequences are SQVTM and ANQGSEA. This CDR3 is CSVAGGSYNEQFF. The CDR3 nucleotides read TGCAGCGTAGCCGGAGGCTCCTACAATGAGCAGTTCTTC.

For this clonotype: One end of the junction is discordant with germline, which a read error may explain. The V call is TRBV7-3, the J call TRBJ2-2; tentative D call: TRBD2 (5 bases). This CDR3 has 13 amino acids. Germline assignment: CDR1 SGHTA and CDR2 FQGTGA. The DNA for the CDR3 is TGTGCCAGCAGCCGGAGTAGCGCCTGGGAGCTGTATTTT. This translates into CASSRSSAWELYF.

This clonotype was counted many times. The chain recombines TRBV20-1 with TRBJ1-4; no clear D. The V and J ends lost 6 bases and 4 bases respectively, with 15 bases between them. The germline gives CDR1 DFQATT, CDR2 SNEGSKA (reference sequence). This CDR3 contains 14 residues. In DNA, the CDR3 is TGCAGTGCGCACCCGTCAACCAGTAATGAAAAACTGTTTTTT. It specifies CSAHPSTSNEKLFF.

As concerns this clonotype: A much larger clone lies a single base off, so this may be a read error. The V call is TRBV5-8, the J call TRBJ1-2; D is ambiguous. V dropped 1 base and J dropped 3 bases, with 10 bases sitting between them. Germline CDR1 SGHTS, CDR2 YDEGEE. The CDR3 spans 14 residues. CDR3 loop: CASSLTVFDYGYTF. CDR3 DNA: TGTGCCAGCAGCTTGACAGTGTTTGACTATGGCTACACCTTC.